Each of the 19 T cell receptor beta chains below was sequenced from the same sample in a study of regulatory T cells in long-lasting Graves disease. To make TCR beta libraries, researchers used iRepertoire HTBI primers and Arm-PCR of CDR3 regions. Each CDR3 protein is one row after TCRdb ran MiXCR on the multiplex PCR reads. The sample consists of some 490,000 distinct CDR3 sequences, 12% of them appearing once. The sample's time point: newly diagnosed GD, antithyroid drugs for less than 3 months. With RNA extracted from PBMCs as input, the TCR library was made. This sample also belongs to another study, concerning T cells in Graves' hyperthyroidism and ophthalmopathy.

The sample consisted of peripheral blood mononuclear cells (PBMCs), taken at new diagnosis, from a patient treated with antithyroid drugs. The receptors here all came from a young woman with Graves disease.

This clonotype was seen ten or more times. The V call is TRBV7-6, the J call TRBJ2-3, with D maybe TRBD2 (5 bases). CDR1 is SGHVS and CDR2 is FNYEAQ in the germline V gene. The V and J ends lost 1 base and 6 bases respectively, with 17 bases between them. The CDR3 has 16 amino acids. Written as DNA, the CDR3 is TGTGCCAGCAGCTTAGAGAACAGAGGGTTAGACGATACGCAGTATTTT. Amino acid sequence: CASSLENRGLDDTQYF.

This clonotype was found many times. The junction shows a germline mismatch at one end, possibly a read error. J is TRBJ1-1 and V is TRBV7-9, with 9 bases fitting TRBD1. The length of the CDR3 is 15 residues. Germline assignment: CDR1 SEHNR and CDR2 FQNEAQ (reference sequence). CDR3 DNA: TGTACCAGCAGCTTAAGAGACAGGGGGAGGACTGAAGCTTTCTTT. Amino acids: CTSSLRDRGRTEAFF.

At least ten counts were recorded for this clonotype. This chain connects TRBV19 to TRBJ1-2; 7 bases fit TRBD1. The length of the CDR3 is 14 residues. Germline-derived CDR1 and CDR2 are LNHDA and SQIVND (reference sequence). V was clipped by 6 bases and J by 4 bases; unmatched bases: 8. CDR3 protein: CASSPTGRSYGYTF. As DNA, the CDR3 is TGTGCCAGTAGCCCGACAGGGAGGAGCTATGGCTACACCTTC.

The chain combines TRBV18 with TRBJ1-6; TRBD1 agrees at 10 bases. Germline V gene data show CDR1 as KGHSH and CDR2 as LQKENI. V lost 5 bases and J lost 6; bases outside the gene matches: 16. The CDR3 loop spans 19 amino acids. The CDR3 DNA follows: TGTGCCAGCTCAAAAGGACAGGGGGTGACACCCACTATTAATTCACCCCTCCACTTT. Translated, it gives CASSKGQGVTPTINSPLHF.

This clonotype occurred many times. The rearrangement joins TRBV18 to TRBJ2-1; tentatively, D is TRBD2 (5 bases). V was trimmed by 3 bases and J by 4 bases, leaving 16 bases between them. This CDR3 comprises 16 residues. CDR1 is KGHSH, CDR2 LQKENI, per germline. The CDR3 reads CASSPPMGGGYNEQFF. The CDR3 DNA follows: TGTGCCAGCTCACCCCCAATGGGCGGCGGGTACAATGAGCAGTTCTTC.

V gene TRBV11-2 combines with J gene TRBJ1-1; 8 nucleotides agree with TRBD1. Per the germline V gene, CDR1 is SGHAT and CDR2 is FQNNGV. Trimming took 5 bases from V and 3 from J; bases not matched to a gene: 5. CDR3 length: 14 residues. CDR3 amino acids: CASSPRQGHTEAFF. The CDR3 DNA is TGTGCCAGCAGCCCTCGACAGGGGCACACTGAAGCTTTCTTT.

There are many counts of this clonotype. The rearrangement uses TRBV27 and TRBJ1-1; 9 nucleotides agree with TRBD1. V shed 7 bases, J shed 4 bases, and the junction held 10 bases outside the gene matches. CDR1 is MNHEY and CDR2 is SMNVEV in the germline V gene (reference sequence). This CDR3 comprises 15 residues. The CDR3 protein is CASNPGQGRVTEAFF. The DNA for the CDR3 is TGTGCCAGCAATCCCGGACAGGGGAGGGTCACTGAAGCTTTCTTT.

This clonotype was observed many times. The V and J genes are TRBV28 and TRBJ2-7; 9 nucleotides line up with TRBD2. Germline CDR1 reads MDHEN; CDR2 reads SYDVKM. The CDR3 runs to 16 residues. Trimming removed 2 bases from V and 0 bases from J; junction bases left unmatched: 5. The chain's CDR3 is CASSLSPSGASYEQYF. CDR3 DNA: TGTGCCAGCAGTTTAAGCCCTAGCGGGGCCTCCTACGAGCAGTACTTC.

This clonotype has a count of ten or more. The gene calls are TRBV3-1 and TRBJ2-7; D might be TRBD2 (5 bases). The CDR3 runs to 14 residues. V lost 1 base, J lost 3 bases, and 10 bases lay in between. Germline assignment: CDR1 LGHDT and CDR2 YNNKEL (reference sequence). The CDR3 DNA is TGTGCCAGCAGCCAAGCCAGCGGAGACTACGAGCAGTACTTC. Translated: CASSQASGDYEQYF.

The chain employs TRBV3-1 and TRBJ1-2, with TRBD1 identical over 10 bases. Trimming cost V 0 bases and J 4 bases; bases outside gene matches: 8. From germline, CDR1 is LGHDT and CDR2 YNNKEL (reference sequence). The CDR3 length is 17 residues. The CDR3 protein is CASSQDSGTGDVYGYTF. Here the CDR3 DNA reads TGTGCCAGCAGCCAAGATTCAGGGACAGGGGATGTCTATGGCTACACCTTC.

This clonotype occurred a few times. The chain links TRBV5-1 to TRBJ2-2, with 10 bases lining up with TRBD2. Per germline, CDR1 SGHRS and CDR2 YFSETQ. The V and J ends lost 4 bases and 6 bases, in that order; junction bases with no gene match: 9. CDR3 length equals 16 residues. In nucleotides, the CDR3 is TGCGCCAGCAGCGGAGCGGGAGGGCGGTTCGCCGGGGAGCTGTTTTTT. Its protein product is CASSGAGGRFAGELFF.

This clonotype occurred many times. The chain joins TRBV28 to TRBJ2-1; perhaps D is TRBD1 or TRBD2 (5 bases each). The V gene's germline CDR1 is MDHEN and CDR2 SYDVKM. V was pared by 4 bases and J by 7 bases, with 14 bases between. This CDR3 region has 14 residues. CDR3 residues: CASSSPGRINEQFF. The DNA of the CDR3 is TGTGCCAGCAGTTCGCCGGGACGGATTAATGAGCAGTTCTTC.

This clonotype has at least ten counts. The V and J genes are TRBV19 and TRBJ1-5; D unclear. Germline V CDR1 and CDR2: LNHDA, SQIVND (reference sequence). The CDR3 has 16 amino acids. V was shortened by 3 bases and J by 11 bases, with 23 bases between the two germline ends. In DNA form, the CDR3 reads TGTGCCAGTAGTATTTTGGGTGGTCGGCCGTTGGGAGCCCAGCATTTT. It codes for CASSILGGRPLGAQHF.

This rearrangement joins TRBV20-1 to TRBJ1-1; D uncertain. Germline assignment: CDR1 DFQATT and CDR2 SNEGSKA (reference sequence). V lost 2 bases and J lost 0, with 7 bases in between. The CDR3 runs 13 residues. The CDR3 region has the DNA TGCAGTGCTAGAATCAGCATGAACACTGAAGCTTTCTTT. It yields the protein CSARISMNTEAFF.

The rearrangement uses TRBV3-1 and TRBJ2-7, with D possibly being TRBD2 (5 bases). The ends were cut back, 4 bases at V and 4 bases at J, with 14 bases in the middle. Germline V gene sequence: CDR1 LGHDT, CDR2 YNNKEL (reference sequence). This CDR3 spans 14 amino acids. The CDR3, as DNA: TGTGCCAGCAGCCCCACTCGGACTGTTTACGAGCAGTACTTC. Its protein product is CASSPTRTVYEQYF.

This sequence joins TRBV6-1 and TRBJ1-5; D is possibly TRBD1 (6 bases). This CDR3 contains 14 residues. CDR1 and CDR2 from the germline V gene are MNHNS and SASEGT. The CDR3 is CVNRSGTSNQPQHF. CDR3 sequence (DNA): TGTGTCAACAGGTCTGGGACAAGCAATCAGCCCCAGCATTTT.

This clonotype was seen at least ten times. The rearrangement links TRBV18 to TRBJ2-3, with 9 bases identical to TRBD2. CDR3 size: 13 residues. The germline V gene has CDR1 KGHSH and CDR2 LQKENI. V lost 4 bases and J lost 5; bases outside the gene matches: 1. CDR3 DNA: TGTGCCAGCTCACTGACTAGCGGAGATACGCAGTATTTT. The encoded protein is CASSLTSGDTQYF.

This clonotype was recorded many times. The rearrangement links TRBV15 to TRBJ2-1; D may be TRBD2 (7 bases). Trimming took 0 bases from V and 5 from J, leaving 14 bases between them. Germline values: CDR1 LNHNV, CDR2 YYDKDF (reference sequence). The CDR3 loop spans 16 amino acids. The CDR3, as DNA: TGTGCCACCAGCAGAGATATAGGCGGGGGCCACAATGAGCAGTTCTTC. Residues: CATSRDIGGGHNEQFF.

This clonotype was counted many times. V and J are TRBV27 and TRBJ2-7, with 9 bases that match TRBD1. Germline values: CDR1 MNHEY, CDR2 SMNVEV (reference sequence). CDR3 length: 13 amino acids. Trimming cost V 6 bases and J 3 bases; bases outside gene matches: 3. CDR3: CASRRGQGYEQYF. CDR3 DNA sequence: TGTGCCAGCAGGAGGGGACAGGGCTACGAGCAGTACTTC.